This TCR beta chain was captured by sequencing in a study of T-cell memory formation after mild COVID-19. Study-wide context: TCR clusters mostly belonged to single donors. General observations from the study: Clones that got smaller from day 15 to 85 had even CD4/CD8, while clones growing later tipped toward CD4+. There were some responding clones in pre-infection memory, which suggested that cross-reactive memory had joined.

This CDR3 has 17 amino acids. Trimming took 0 bases from V and 6 from J; bases not matched to a gene: 8. This clonotype was recorded a few times. Its antigen is unidentified. It was 5'RACE with constant-segment primers that produced the TCR alpha and TCR beta cDNA libraries, which carried sample barcodes and UMIs. Via MiXCR, TCRdb re-called the 5' RACE reads, giving one row per CDR3 protein. The top ten clones hold 22% of a sample with about 350,000 distinct CDR3 sequences, roughly 15% of them seen once. Sequenced input: PBMCs or a T cell subset sorted from them (not recorded which). This clonotype was obtained from a man between 18 and 35 years old who had mild COVID-19 (a few samples of this study predate the infection). Cell type and time point are not known. This sequence joins TRBV12-3 or TRBV12-4 and TRBJ2-1, with TRBD1 matching over 10 bases. CDR3 residues: CASSLATDRGPRNEQFF. The CDR3 DNA reads TGTGCCAGCAGTTTAGCGACCGACAGGGGGCCTCGCAATGAGCAGTTCTTC.